The following is a T cell receptor beta chain sequence with its context. The entry originates in a study of shared clonotypes between healthy human individuals. V lost 2 bases, J lost 7 bases, and 9 bases lay in between. CDR1 SGHRS and CDR2 YFSETQ come from the germline V gene. The CDR3 contains 12 residues. The table came from immunoSEQ multiplex PCR; TCRdb's copy has only in-frame clones and leaves some out. This sample has some 2,500,000 clones; less than 95% occur once, and the top ten carry approximately 0.41%. This TCR was recovered from a young man in good health. Some clones in this sample may be carry-over from other donors' samples. The sequencing input was naive CD4+ T cells from PBMCs. Subset: CD45RA+ positively selected. The chain has TRBV5-1 and TRBJ1-1; D not resolved. This CDR3 is CASSLPSIEAFF. CDR3 DNA: TGCGCCAGCAGCTTACCGTCGATTGAAGCTTTCTTT.